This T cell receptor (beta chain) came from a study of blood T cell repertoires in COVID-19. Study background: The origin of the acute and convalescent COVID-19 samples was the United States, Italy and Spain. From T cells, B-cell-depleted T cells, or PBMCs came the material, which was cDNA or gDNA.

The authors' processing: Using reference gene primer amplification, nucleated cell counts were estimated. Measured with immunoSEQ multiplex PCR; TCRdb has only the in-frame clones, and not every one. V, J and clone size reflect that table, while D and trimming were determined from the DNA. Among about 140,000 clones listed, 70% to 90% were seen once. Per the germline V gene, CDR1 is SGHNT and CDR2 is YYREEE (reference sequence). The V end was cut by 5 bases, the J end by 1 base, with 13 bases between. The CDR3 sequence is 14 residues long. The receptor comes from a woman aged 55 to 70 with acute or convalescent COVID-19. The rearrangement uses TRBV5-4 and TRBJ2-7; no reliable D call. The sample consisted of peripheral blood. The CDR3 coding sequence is TGTGCCAGCAGTTCGAATACAGCTTCCTACGAGCAGTACTTC. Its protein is CASSSNTASYEQYF.